Each of the 24 T cell receptor beta chains below was sequenced from the same sample in a study of T cell responses to AZD1222 COVID-19 vaccine. The protocol was immunoSEQ multiplex PCR, while the TCRdb copy is restricted to in-frame clones and leaves out a portion. This sample has about 110,000 clones, with 88% found just once. The sample here was peripheral blood, taken on day 0 of AZD1222 vaccination. These receptors came from an adult in good health.

The gene calls are TRBV5-4 and TRBJ2-7; 9 bases fit TRBD1. V dropped 3 bases and J dropped 5; count of bases not matched to a gene: 6. The CDR3 spans 14 residues. Germline CDR1 reads SGHNT; CDR2 reads YYREEE (reference sequence). The CDR3 loop reads CASSSGQGQDEQYF. CDR3 nucleotides: TGTGCCAGCAGCTCGGGACAGGGTCAAGACGAGCAGTACTTC.

The chain combines TRBV6-5 with TRBJ1-2; D remains ambiguous. The germline gives CDR1 MNHEY, CDR2 SVGAGI. The CDR3 length is 15 residues. V lost 7 bases, J lost 1 base, and 16 bases lay in between. For the CDR3, the DNA is TGTGCCAGCACCCGAGTCGGTAGTCTTAACTATGGCTACACCTTC. This gives the protein CASTRVGSLNYGYTF.

This chain connects TRBV2 to TRBJ2-1; D is ambiguous. V lost 8 bases, J lost 0 bases, and 8 bases lay in between. From germline, CDR1 is SNHLY and CDR2 FYNNEI. The CDR3 totals 13 residues. The CDR3 reads CASSTSSYNEQFF. DNA for the CDR3: TGTGCCAGCTCAACGAGCTCCTACAATGAGCAGTTCTTC.

The table lists this clone with a count of one. The conserved final phenylalanine or tryptophan is absent from the CDR3, which likely points to a read error. It is unclear where the CDR3 begins or ends on the DNA, so no DNA is shown, and the CDR3 is as TCRdb lists it. The V and J genes are TRBV28 and TRBJ2-7; TRBD2 was called by the table and not checked on the DNA. Germline V gene lookup returns CDR1 MDHEN and CDR2 SYDVKM. Ends included, the CDR3 has 12 residues. The chain's CDR3 is CASSSPRGTDWL.

This rearrangement joins TRBV4-1 to TRBJ1-1; D gene ambiguous. Germline values: CDR1 MGHRA, CDR2 YSYEKL. V was clipped by 1 base and J by 6 bases, with 9 bases between them. This CDR3 comprises 13 residues. CDR3 loop: CASSQVIDAEAFF. CDR3 DNA: TGCGCCAGCAGCCAAGTAATCGACGCTGAAGCTTTCTTT.

The chain links TRBV10-3 to TRBJ1-2, with 8 bases aligning to TRBD1. Germline V CDR1 and CDR2: ENHRY, SYGVKD. V lost 2 bases and J lost 5; bases outside the gene matches: 7. This CDR3 is 15 amino acids long. The CDR3 is CAISERQGQDYGYTF. CDR3 bases: TGTGCCATCAGTGAGAGGCAGGGACAGGATTATGGCTACACCTTC.

The rearrangement uses TRBV28 and TRBJ1-5; 10 bases are shared with TRBD1. V was clipped by 7 bases and J by 3 bases; unmatched bases: 12. The CDR3 length is 17 residues. The germline V gene has CDR1 MDHEN and CDR2 SYDVKM. The CDR3 spells CASNLEGQGRLNQPQHF. The DNA of the CDR3 is TGTGCCAGCAATCTAGAGGGACAGGGGCGACTCAATCAGCCCCAGCATTTT.

This chain joins TRBV3-1 (or the pseudogene TRBV3-2) and TRBJ1-3, with a weak D call TRBD1 (5 bases). Between the trimmed V and J ends, which lost 3 bases and 1 base, there was a span of 16 bases. The CDR3 covers 17 residues. Germline V gene data show CDR1 as LGHDT and CDR2 as YNNKEL (reference sequence). CDR3 nucleotides: TGTGCCAGCAGCCAGTTCCCCCAGGGAGCTTCTGGAAACACCATATATTTT. This translates into CASSQFPQGASGNTIYF.

The chain uses TRBV4-3 and TRBJ2-1, with TRBD2 identical over 11 bases. Germline V gives CDR1 LGHNA, CDR2 YSLEER. V shed 1 base and J 9 bases; nucleotides not matched to a gene: 8. CDR3 size: 16 residues. The CDR3 region is CASSQAGTSGFAEQFF. DNA for the CDR3: TGCGCCAGCAGCCAAGCCGGGACTAGCGGTTTTGCTGAGCAGTTCTTC.

V usage is TRBV13 and J usage is TRBJ2-7; D is unclear. The CDR3 runs to 14 residues. The germline V gene has CDR1 PRHDT and CDR2 FYEKMQ (reference sequence). The ends were cut back, 3 bases at V and 3 bases at J, with 12 bases in the middle. As DNA, the CDR3 is TGTGCCAGCAGCTTTTTTGGCAGGCACTACGAGCAGTACGTC. This gives the protein CASSFFGRHYEQYV.

V gene TRBV6-5 combines with J gene TRBJ1-4; D remains ambiguous. V lost 2 bases and J 5 bases, leaving 6 bases between the germline ends. Germline V gene sequence: CDR1 MNHEY, CDR2 SVGAGI. This CDR3 contains 13 residues. The CDR3 sequence is CASSYVTNEKLFF. The CDR3 nucleotides read TGTGCCAGCAGTTACGTCACCAATGAAAAACTGTTTTTT.

This clone was detected a few times. The V and J genes are TRBV7-9 and TRBJ1-2, with 7 bases matching TRBD1. CDR1 is SEHNR, CDR2 FQNEAQ, per germline (reference sequence). With 3 bases clipped from V and 6 bases from J, the junction kept 10 bases outside the gene matches. This CDR3 is built from 15 residues. The DNA for the CDR3 is TGTGCCAGCAGCTTCTACAGGGGTCGTGGGGATGGCTACACCTTC. Translated, it gives CASSFYRGRGDGYTF.

The rearrangement uses TRBV24-1 and TRBJ2-3, with TRBD1 matching over 7 bases. This CDR3 has 16 residues. The germline V gene encodes CDR1 KGHDR and CDR2 SFDVKD. V dropped 3 bases and J dropped 0; count of bases not matched to a gene: 5. CDR3 sequence (DNA): TGTGCCACCAGTGATCGACAGGGTTCCAGCACAGATACGCAGTATTTT. This encodes CATSDRQGSSTDTQYF.

The V gene is TRBV27, the J gene TRBJ2-7; no definite D call. V gave up 4 bases and J gave up 1 base, with 11 bases separating them. The CDR3 loop spans 14 amino acids. Germline assignment: CDR1 MNHEY and CDR2 SMNVEV (reference sequence). CDR3 in amino acids: CASSSVEGSYEQYF. Here the CDR3 DNA reads TGTGCCAGCAGTTCCGTTGAAGGGTCCTACGAGCAGTACTTC.

The V call is TRBV4-2, the J call TRBJ1-2; 7 bases match TRBD1. CDR1 and CDR2 (germline): LGHNA, YNFKEQ. With V trimmed by 3 bases and J by 1 base, 5 bases remained unmatched. This CDR3 region has 15 residues. The CDR3 sequence is CASSQGTDNNYGYTF. CDR3 nucleotide sequence: TGTGCCAGCAGCCAGGGGACAGACAATAACTATGGCTACACCTTC.

V and J are TRBV9 and TRBJ1-3; D is possibly TRBD1 (5 bases). The CDR3 runs to 16 residues. Per the germline V gene, CDR1 is SGDLS and CDR2 is YYNGEE. Trimming took off 1 base at V and 2 bases at J, with 13 bases between the two ends. CDR3 nucleotide sequence: TGTGCCAGCAGCGTAATTGACAGTTTCCCTGGAAACACCATATATTTT. Protein sequence: CASSVIDSFPGNTIYF.

This clone was seen more than once but under ten times. The rearrangement uses TRBV7-9 and TRBJ1-1; D gene uncertain. This CDR3 is 12 amino acids long. V was pared by 6 bases and J by 11 bases, with 16 bases between. CDR1 is SEHNR and CDR2 is FQNEAQ in the germline V gene (reference sequence). DNA for the CDR3: TGTGCCAGCAGGAAGGAACCTCCCCATGCTTTCTTT. This sequence encodes CASRKEPPHAFF.

The rearrangement joins TRBV5-4 to TRBJ2-3, with a weak D call TRBD2 (6 bases). The V end lost 0 bases, the J end lost 5 bases, and 10 bases lay between the germline ends. This CDR3 is 14 amino acids long. Germline assignment: CDR1 SGHNT and CDR2 YYREEE (reference sequence). CDR3 DNA sequence: TGTGCCAGCAGCTTGGCCACGGGGGTAGATACGCAGTATTTT. Protein: CASSLATGVDTQYF.

The chain couples TRBV28 to TRBJ1-6; D call uncertain. V lost 3 bases, J lost 12 bases, and 6 bases lay in between. Germline V CDR1 and CDR2: MDHEN, SYDVKM. The CDR3 has 11 amino acids. CDR3 in DNA: TGTGCCAGCAGTTTGGTAGAACCCCTCCACTTT. It translates to CASSLVEPLHF.

This clone was recorded once. This rearrangement joins TRBV4-3 to TRBJ2-7, with TRBD2 matching over 13 bases. The CDR3 is 15 amino acids. Per the germline V gene, CDR1 is LGHNA and CDR2 is YSLEER. V trimming: 5 bases; J trimming: 7 bases; junction bases outside the gene matches: 8. CDR3 nucleotides: TGCGCCAGCAGCGCCCCCGGACTAGCGGGGGTAGAGCAGTACTTC. Protein product: CASSAPGLAGVEQYF.

The chain combines TRBV19 with TRBJ2-3; D unresolved. The V and J ends lost 5 bases and 3 bases respectively, with 6 bases between them. The CDR3 spans 12 residues. From germline, CDR1 is LNHDA and CDR2 SQIVND (reference sequence). DNA for the CDR3: TGTGCCAGTAGTTTCCCGACAGATACGCAGTATTTT. This gives the protein CASSFPTDTQYF.

The rearrangement links TRBV5-5 to TRBJ2-7; tentative D call: TRBD1 (6 bases). This CDR3 has 15 residues. Trimming removed 1 base from V and 2 bases from J, with 13 bases in between. The V gene's germline CDR1 is SGHKS and CDR2 YYEKEE (reference sequence). CDR3 in amino acids: CASSLLPQGTYEQYV. In DNA form, the CDR3 reads TGTGCCAGCAGCTTGCTCCCACAGGGAACCTACGAGCAGTACGTC.

The chain couples TRBV19 to TRBJ1-6; TRBD1 aligns across 8 bases. The germline V gene encodes CDR1 LNHDA and CDR2 SQIVND (reference sequence). The CDR3 sequence is 14 residues long. Trimming cost V 5 bases and J 7 bases; bases outside gene matches: 4. For the CDR3, the DNA is TGTGCCAGTAGTCAGCGGACAGGGAATTCACCCCTCCACTTT. This gives the protein CASSQRTGNSPLHF.

The CDR3 DNA follows: TGTGCCAGCAGCGAGCTGGGCAGGGCTAACTATGGCTACACCTTC. Its protein is CASSELGRANYGYTF. The V call is TRBV7-9, the J call TRBJ1-2; tentatively, D is TRBD1 (5 bases). The germline V gene encodes CDR1 SEHNR and CDR2 FQNEAQ (reference sequence). This CDR3 contains 15 residues. Trimming took off 5 bases at V and 0 bases at J, with 13 bases between the two ends. Variable domain in full (rest from reference TRBV7-9 and TRBJ1-2): DTGVSQNPRHKITKRGQNVTFRCDPISEHNRLYWYRQTLGQGPEFLTYFQNEAQLEKSRLLSDRFSAERPKGSFSTLEIQRTEQGDSAMYLCASSELGRANYGYTFGSGTRLTVV.